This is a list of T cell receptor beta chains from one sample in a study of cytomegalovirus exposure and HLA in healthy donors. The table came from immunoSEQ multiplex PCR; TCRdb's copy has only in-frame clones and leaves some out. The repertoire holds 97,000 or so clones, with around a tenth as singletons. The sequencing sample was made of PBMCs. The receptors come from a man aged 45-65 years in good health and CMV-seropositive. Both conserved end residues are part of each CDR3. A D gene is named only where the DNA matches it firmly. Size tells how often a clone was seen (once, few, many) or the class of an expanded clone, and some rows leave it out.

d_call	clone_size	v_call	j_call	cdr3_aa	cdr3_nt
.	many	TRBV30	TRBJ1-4	CAWRQGFLSNEKLFF	TGTGCCTGGAGACAGGGTTTTCTATCTAATGAAAAACTGTTTTTT
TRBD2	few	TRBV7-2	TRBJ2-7	CASSALAGAYEQYF	TGTGCCAGCAGCGCTCTAGCGGGAGCCTACGAGCAGTACTTC
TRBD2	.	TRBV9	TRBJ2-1	CASSPGLVGNNEQFF	TGTGCCAGCAGCCCGGGACTAGTGGGCAACAATGAGCAGTTCTTC
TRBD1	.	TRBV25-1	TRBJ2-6	CASSPTGAGANVLTF	TGTGCCAGCAGTCCGACAGGGGCTGGGGCCAACGTCCTGACTTTC
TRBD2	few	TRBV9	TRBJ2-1	CASSDTFSGSSYNEQFF	TGTGCCAGCAGCGACACCTTTAGCGGGAGCTCCTACAATGAGCAGTTCTTC
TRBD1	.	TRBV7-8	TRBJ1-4	CASSRDRGEKLFF	TGTGCCAGCAGCCGAGACAGGGGTGAAAAACTGTTTTTT
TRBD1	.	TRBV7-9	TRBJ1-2	CASSLSSDRARYTF	TGTGCCAGCAGCTTATCTTCGGACAGGGCCCGCTACACCTTC
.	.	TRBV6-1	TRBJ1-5	CASHRDSNQPQHF	TGTGCCAGCCACAGGGATAGCAATCAGCCCCAGCATTTT
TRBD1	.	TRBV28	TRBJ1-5	CASRLDREESNQPQHF	TGTGCCAGCAGGCTGGACAGGGAAGAAAGCAATCAGCCCCAGCATTTT
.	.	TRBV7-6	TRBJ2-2	CASSLVGGTGELFF	TGTGCCAGCAGCTTAGTCGGGGGAACCGGGGAGCTGTTTTTT
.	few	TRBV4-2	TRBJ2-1	CASSQQRGAYNEQFF	TGTGCCAGCAGCCAACAACGGGGAGCTTACAATGAGCAGTTCTTC
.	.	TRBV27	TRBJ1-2	CASSPGVPGGHGYTF	TGTGCCAGCAGTCCTGGGGTTCCGGGGGGTCATGGCTACACCTTC
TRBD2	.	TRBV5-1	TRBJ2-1	CASSAASGSTYNEQFF	TGCGCCAGCAGCGCCGCTAGCGGGAGCACCTACAATGAGCAGTTCTTC
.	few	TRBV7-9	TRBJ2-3	CASSSMGLLPTDTQYF	TGTGCCAGCAGCTCAATGGGACTGCTCCCCACAGATACGCAGTATTTT
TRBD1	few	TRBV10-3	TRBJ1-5	CAISVGTGLNQPQHF	TGTGCCATCAGTGTGGGGACAGGTTTGAATCAGCCCCAGCATTTT
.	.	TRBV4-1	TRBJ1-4	CASSPRVSTVNEKLFF	TGCGCCAGCAGCCCCCGAGTTTCCACGGTTAATGAAAAACTGTTTTTT
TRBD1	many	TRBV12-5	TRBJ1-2	CASGLGSTGWDYGYTF	TGTGCTAGTGGTTTGGGTTCGACAGGGTGGGATTATGGCTACACCTTC
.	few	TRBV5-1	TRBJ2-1	CASSLTLGGNEQFF	TGCGCCAGCAGCTTGACGTTGGGGGGCAATGAGCAGTTCTTC
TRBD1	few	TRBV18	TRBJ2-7	CASSQGAGEQYF	TGTGCCAGCTCACAGGGGGCGGGCGAGCAGTACTTC
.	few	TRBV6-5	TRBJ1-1	CASSYSGPPALTEAFF	TGTGCCAGCAGTTACTCGGGGCCCCCTGCTTTAACTGAAGCTTTCTTT
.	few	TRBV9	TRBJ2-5	CASSPWTATKGETQYF	TGTGCCAGCAGCCCTTGGACAGCCACAAAGGGGGAGACCCAGTACTTC
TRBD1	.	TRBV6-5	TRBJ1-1	CASSYLQGPNTEAFF	TGTGCCAGCAGTTACCTACAGGGGCCCAACACTGAAGCTTTCTTT
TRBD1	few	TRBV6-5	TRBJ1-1	CASSRGQGTEAFF	TGTGCCAGCAGCCGGGGACAGGGAACTGAAGCTTTCTTT
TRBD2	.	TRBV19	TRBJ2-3	CASSIGGRASDTQYF	TGTGCCAGTAGTATCGGCGGGAGGGCCTCAGATACGCAGTATTTT
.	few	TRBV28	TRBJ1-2	CASLESGEGYGYTF	TGTGCCAGCTTAGAGTCAGGGGAGGGCTATGGCTACACCTTC
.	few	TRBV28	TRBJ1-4	CASSLLAGTPATNEKLFF	TGTGCCAGCAGTTTATTGGCCGGGACACCAGCAACTAATGAAAAACTGTTTTTT
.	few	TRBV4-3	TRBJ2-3	CASSQDPSGTDTQYF	TGCGCCAGCAGCCAAGACCCGAGCGGCACAGATACGCAGTATTTT
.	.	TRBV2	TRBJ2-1	CASREAPKAEQFF	TGTGCCAGCAGGGAAGCCCCAAAAGCTGAGCAGTTCTTC
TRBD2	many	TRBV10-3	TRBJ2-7	CAISESGRLAGSYEQYF	TGTGCCATCAGTGAGTCCGGTCGGCTAGCGGGATCCTACGAGCAGTACTTC
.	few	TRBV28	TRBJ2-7	CASPYLYEQYF	TGTGCCAGCCCCTACCTCTACGAGCAGTACTTC
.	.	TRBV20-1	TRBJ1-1	CSAFPGFEAFF	TGCAGTGCATTTCCGGGGTTTGAAGCTTTCTTT
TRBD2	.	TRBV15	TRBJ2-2	CATSRVPLAGNTGELFF	TGTGCCACCAGCAGAGTACCCCTAGCGGGAAACACCGGGGAGCTGTTTTTT
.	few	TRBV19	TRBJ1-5	CASSPAGGRDNQPQHF	TGTGCCAGTAGTCCCGCCGGCGGCAGGGACAATCAGCCCCAGCATTTT
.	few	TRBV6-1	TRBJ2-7	CASSEGWTAEQYF	TGTGCCAGCAGTGAAGGGTGGACAGCCGAGCAGTACTTC
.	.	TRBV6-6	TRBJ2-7	CASSREVGAYEQYF	TGTGCCAGCAGTAGGGAAGTCGGGGCCTACGAGCAGTACTTC
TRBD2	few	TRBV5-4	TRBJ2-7	CASSQGTSGSRWSYEQYF	TGTGCCAGCAGCCAAGGGACTAGCGGCTCCCGTTGGTCCTACGAGCAGTACTTC
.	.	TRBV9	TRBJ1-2	CASSVAETAGGYTF	TGTGCCAGCAGCGTAGCTGAGACCGCGGGTGGCTACACCTTC
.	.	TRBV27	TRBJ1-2	CASSPRGIFGGHTF	TGTGCCAGCAGTCCCAGGGGAATTTTCGGTGGCCACACCTTC
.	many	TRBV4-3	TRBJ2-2	CASSQGRLATGELFF	TGCGCCAGCAGCCAAGGTCGTCTAGCGACCGGGGAGCTGTTTTTT
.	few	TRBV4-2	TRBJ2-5	CASSRSRVGGGEETQYF	TGTGCCAGCAGCCGAAGTCGGGTGGGAGGGGGGGAAGAGACCCAGTACTTC
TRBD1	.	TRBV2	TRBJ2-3	CASRVDRTGTDTQYF	TGTGCCAGCCGGGTGGACAGGACCGGCACAGATACGCAGTATTTT
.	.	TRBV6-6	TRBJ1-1	CASRLEANTEAFF	TGTGCCAGCCGTCTTGAGGCGAACACTGAAGCTTTCTTT
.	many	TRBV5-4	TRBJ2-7	CASSLGDEQYF	TGTGCCAGCAGCTTGGGAGACGAGCAGTACTTC
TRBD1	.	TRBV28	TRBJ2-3	CASSSPDRAGADTQYF	TGTGCCAGCAGTTCCCCTGACAGGGCTGGGGCAGATACGCAGTATTTT
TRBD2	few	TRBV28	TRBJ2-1	CASSLLAGGNNEQFF	TGTGCCAGCAGTCTACTAGCGGGAGGCAACAATGAGCAGTTCTTC
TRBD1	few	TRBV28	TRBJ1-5	CASSPYRGAQPQHF	TGTGCCAGCAGTCCATACAGGGGTGCTCAGCCCCAGCATTTT
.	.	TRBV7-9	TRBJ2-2	CASSLRPGSSLNTGELFF	TGTGCCAGCAGCTTAAGACCCGGGAGTTCTCTGAACACCGGGGAGCTGTTTTTT
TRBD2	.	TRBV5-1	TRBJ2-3	CASSYSSGASTDTQYF	TGCGCCAGCAGCTATAGTAGCGGGGCAAGCACAGATACGCAGTATTTT
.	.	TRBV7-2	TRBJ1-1	CASSFGAGEGNTEAFF	TGTGCCAGCAGCTTCGGGGCAGGGGAGGGGAACACTGAAGCTTTCTTT
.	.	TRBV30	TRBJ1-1	CAVRGYTEAFF	TGTGCGGTGAGGGGGTACACTGAAGCTTTCTTT
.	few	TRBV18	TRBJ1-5	CASSPGRVPSNQPQHF	TGTGCCAGCTCACCGGGGAGAGTGCCTAGCAATCAGCCCCAGCATTTT
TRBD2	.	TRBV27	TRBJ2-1	CASSPETSGKHEQFF	TGTGCCAGCAGTCCAGAGACTAGCGGGAAACATGAGCAGTTCTTC
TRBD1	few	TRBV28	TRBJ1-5	CASSSPGTGGDQPQHF	TGTGCCAGCAGTTCCCCCGGGACAGGGGGCGATCAGCCCCAGCATTTT
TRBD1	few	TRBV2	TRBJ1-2	CATTGETYGYTF	TGTGCCACGACAGGGGAGACCTATGGCTACACCTTC
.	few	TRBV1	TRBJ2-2	CTSSPPTGRNTGELFF	TGCACCAGCAGCCCACCGACAGGGAGAAACACCGGGGAGCTGTTTTTT
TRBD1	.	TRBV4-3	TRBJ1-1	CASSQRPGQGTEAFF	TGCGCCAGCAGCCAACGTCCGGGACAGGGAACTGAAGCTTTCTTT
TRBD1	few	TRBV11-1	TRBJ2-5	CASSWGQGRDQETQYF	TGTGCCAGCAGCTGGGGACAGGGACGGGACCAAGAGACCCAGTACTTC
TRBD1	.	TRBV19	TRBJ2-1	CASSPTRTGGPYNEQFF	TGTGCCAGTAGTCCGACAAGGACAGGGGGCCCCTACAATGAGCAGTTCTTC
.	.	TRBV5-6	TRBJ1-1	CASSQDRNTEAFF	TGTGCCAGCAGCCAGGACAGGAACACTGAAGCTTTCTTT
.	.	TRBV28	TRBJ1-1	CASSETGGMNTEAFF	TGTGCCAGCAGTGAAACTGGGGGGATGAACACTGAAGCTTTCTTT